This T cell receptor beta chain came from a study of CD4+ T cells in melanoma (dated by TCRdb to between 2021 and 2022). Concerning the study at large: The study examined neoantigen-specific CD4+ T cells in human melanoma. General study outcomes and caveats: Neoantigen-specific CD4+ T cells in melanoma were reported to have a range of differentiation states. The report described a correlation between neoantigen-specific CD4+ T cells and the function of CD8+ T cells, macrophages and B cells.

The donors were melanoma patients. The library was made by the immunoSEQ multiplex PCR assay. TCRdb limited this immuneACCESS table to in-frame rearrangements with V and J called. A share of clones is missing; checked studies link under half to unresolved V genes, and the rest is unexplained. This sample is represented by about 140,000 clones; around 90% of them were singletons. The biggest ten clones account for 1.5% of the sample. As encoded in the germline V gene, CDR1 is ENHRY while CDR2 is SYGVKD. V loses 6 bases of germline sequence and J loses 8 bases, and the interval between the two ends is 22 bases. The CDR3, from cysteine to phenylalanine, totals 15 residues. Only the CDR3 part of the read is kept: 45 bases, read in frame from the first base. A remark on this clone: The clone's antigen remains unknown. Within one base of it there is no much larger clone, and no base qualities were kept.

The sequence is built from TRBV10-3 and TRBJ1-2, with a weak D call of TRBD1 (6 bases match). The clonotype originates from a human donor with melanoma. The CDR3 sequence is CAISQLQGRVDGYTF. The DNA is TGTGCCATCAGCCAATTACAGGGTAGGGTCGACGGCTACACCTTC.